The 6 T cell receptor beta chains below were found in one sample sequenced in a study of cytomegalovirus exposure and HLA in healthy donors (dated by TCRdb to 2016 to 2017). The library was produced with the immunoSEQ multiplex PCR assay. A mixture of 60 forward primers for TCR Vbeta segments and 13 reverse primers for TCR Jbeta segments was used in the multiplex PCR. The table comes from immuneACCESS by way of TCRdb, which keeps in-frame sequences with V and J called. Part of the clones is missing from these tables; in studies checked, under half for an unresolved V gene and the rest for unknown reasons. Present in this sample are fewer than 200,000 clones, about 77% of which were seen just once. The ten top clones hold over 2.5% of the sample. The sequenced material came from PBMCs. The origin of the receptors is a woman in her 40s in good health and CMV-seropositive.

V gene TRBV7-8 combines with J gene TRBJ2-6; 7 nucleotides agree with TRBD1. Germline CDR1 reads SGHVS; CDR2 reads FQNEAQ. This CDR3 region has 17 residues. V dropped 5 bases and J dropped 2; count of bases not matched to a gene: 9. CDR3 sequence (DNA): TGTGCCAGCAGCCTCGTGAGAGGGGGCACTGGGGCCAACGTCCTGACTTTC. It specifies CASSLVRGGTGANVLTF.

This CDR3 reads CASSSFGELFF. CDR3 coding DNA: TGTGCCAGTAGTTCCTTCGGGGAGCTGTTTTTT. The V gene is TRBV19, the J gene TRBJ2-2; no firm D call. Germline V lookup: CDR1 LNHDA, CDR2 SQIVND (reference sequence). V lost 5 bases and J 7 bases, leaving 5 bases between the germline ends. The CDR3 covers 11 residues.

V usage is TRBV6-5 and J usage is TRBJ2-7; TRBD1 is a possible D gene (6 bases). The CDR3 has 14 residues. The germline gives CDR1 MNHEY, CDR2 SVGAGI. Trimming left V 5 bases short and J 2 bases short, with 13 bases between. The CDR3 DNA follows: TGTGCCAGCAGTGCCCGGGACAATCCCTACGAGCAGTACTTC. Its protein product is CASSARDNPYEQYF.

CDR3 region: CASSLGGDRKIYNEQFF. Here the CDR3 DNA reads TGTGCCAGCAGCTTAGGGGGGGATAGAAAGATCTACAATGAGCAGTTCTTC. J is TRBJ2-1 and V is TRBV7-9, with D perhaps TRBD2 (6 bases). CDR1 is SEHNR and CDR2 is FQNEAQ in the germline V gene (reference sequence). The CDR3 has 17 residues. With 1 base removed from V and 3 bases from J, the gap between germline ends came to 16 bases. Drawing the rest from reference TRBV7-9 and TRBJ2-1, the complete variable domain is DTGVSQNPRHKITKRGQNVTFRCDPISEHNRLYWYRQTLGQGPEFLTYFQNEAQLEKSRLLSDRFSAERPKGSFSTLEIQRTEQGDSAMYLCASSLGGDRKIYNEQFFGPGTRLTVL.

As concerns this clone: Since no conserved phenylalanine or tryptophan closes the CDR3, a read error is the likely cause. The V and J genes are TRBV14 and TRBJ2-7, with D unresolved. Trimming took 1 base from V and 7 from J, leaving 11 bases between them. This CDR3 is 13 amino acids long. The V gene's germline CDR1 is SGHDN and CDR2 FVKESK. In DNA form, the CDR3 reads TGTGCCAGCAGCCAAGGACCCCTTCGGGAGCAGTACTCC. Residues: CASSQGPLREQYS.

The chain uses TRBV11-3 and TRBJ2-7; TRBD2 agrees at 8 bases. The V and J ends lost 0 bases and 3 bases, in that order; junction bases with no gene match: 1. Germline assignment: CDR1 SGHNT and CDR2 YENEEA. The CDR3 runs to 14 residues. CDR3 sequence (DNA): TGTGCCAGCAGCTTAGAAGCGGGGGTCTACGAGCAGTACTTC. It specifies CASSLEAGVYEQYF.